This T cell receptor (beta chain) was captured by sequencing in a study of control samples from healthy donors and cancer patients. Profiled with immunoSEQ multiplex PCR; TCRdb holds only in-frame clones, not every one. The data contain 100,000 to 120,000 clones, around 87% of them singletons. This CDR3 has 14 residues. V was shortened by 0 bases and J by 5 bases, with 8 bases between the two germline ends. CDR1 and CDR2 from the germline V gene are LGHNA and YSLEER. The sequenced sample was PBMCs. This clonotype was obtained from a woman aged 55 to 70 with lung cancer. The gene calls are TRBV4-3 and TRBJ2-4; no reliable D call. The CDR3 DNA sequence: TGCGCCAGCAGCCAAGAGCCCTCAGAAAACATTCAGTACTTC. The encoded protein is CASSQEPSENIQYF.